This T cell receptor (beta chain) is drawn from a study of blood T cell repertoires in COVID-19. Study-wide context: Samples representing acute and convalescent COVID-19 were sourced from the United States, Italy and Spain.

Participants spanned ages about 18 to 95 years and resided in about two dozen US areas. Cohorts were assigned according to the clinical history that participants reported. With 1 base removed from V and 4 bases from J, the gap between germline ends came to 16 bases. This CDR3 is built from 16 residues. CDR1 MGHRA and CDR2 YSYEKL come from the germline V gene. In the study's own analysis: For nucleated cells, counts were estimated from reference gene primer amplification. Some clones are missing from TCRdb's copy, which holds only in-frame ones; the method was immunoSEQ multiplex PCR. V, J and clone size derive from that table, while D and trimming were established from the DNA sequence. The data show about 210,000 clones, approximately 75% seen once.

The chain has TRBV4-1 and TRBJ1-2; D gene uncertain. The source of this sequence is a man aged 40-49 years who had recovered from COVID-19. The sample taken for sequencing was PBMCs or T cells enriched from blood (not recorded which). The CDR3 loop reads CASSQVIASATYGYTF. The DNA of the CDR3 is TGCGCCAGCAGCCAAGTCATAGCGAGCGCTACCTATGGCTACACCTTC.